This T cell receptor (beta chain) was obtained from a study of blood T cell repertoires in COVID-19. Study overall: The origin of the acute and convalescent COVID-19 samples was the United States, Italy and Spain. PBMCs, B-cell-depleted T cells, or T cells were the source of the cDNA or gDNA that made up the material.

CDR1 is SGHRS and CDR2 is YFSETQ in the germline V gene. The CDR3 covers 14 residues. The ends were cut back, 4 bases at V and 7 bases at J, with 17 bases in the middle. As originally analysed: Estimation of nucleated cell counts was performed using reference gene primer amplification. The table came from immunoSEQ multiplex PCR; TCRdb's copy has only in-frame clones and leaves some out. The DNA was the basis for D and trimming; V, J and clone size are from that table. The repertoire holds about 210,000 clones, with 75% to 90% as singletons. This TCR came from a woman aged 40 to 49 with acute or convalescent COVID-19. This chain joins TRBV5-1 and TRBJ1-1; tentatively, D is TRBD1 (5 bases). What was sequenced was peripheral blood. In nucleotides, the CDR3 is TGCGCCAGCAGCCCCTCACGTCGGGGGATTGAAGCTTTCTTT. This translates into CASSPSRRGIEAFF.